In this sample, the clone carrying this T cell receptor beta chain turned up once. The CDR3 consists of 15 residues. Unmatched junction bases numbered 5, after V lost 4 bases and J lost 2 bases. Germline loops: CDR1 LGHDT, CDR2 YNNKEL (reference sequence). Here immunoSEQ multiplex PCR was the method, and the copy in TCRdb shows in-frame clones only, minus some. The profile shows approximately 350,000 clones, approximately 89% of them singletons. The sample belongs to a study of blood T cell repertoires in COVID-19. Study overall: The United States, Italy and Spain were the sources of the acute and convalescent COVID-19 samples. Sources were T cells, B-cell-depleted T cells, or PBMCs; the material itself was cDNA or gDNA.

This sequence joins TRBV3-1 (or the pseudogene TRBV3-2) and TRBJ1-1; TRBD1 matches at 9 bases. The TCR was taken from a woman in her late teens or twenties who had recovered from COVID-19. Sequencing was carried out using peripheral blood. CDR3 sequence: CASSPRDRANTEAFF. The CDR3 DNA reads TGTGCCAGCAGCCCGAGGGACAGGGCAAACACTGAAGCTTTCTTT.